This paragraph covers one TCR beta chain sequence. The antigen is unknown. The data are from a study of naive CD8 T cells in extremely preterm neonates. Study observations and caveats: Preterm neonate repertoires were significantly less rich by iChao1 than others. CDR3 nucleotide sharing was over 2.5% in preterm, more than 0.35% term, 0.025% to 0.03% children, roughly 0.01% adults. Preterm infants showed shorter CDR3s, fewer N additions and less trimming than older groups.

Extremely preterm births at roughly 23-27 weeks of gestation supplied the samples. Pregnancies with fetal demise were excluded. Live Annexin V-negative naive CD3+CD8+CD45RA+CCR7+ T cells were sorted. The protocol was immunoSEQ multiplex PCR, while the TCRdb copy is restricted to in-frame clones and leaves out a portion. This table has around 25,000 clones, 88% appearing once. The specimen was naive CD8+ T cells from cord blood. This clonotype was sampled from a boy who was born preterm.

In DNA form, the CDR3 reads TGTGCCAGCAGCGTGGGGGAGAACACTGAAGCTTTCTTT. This sequence encodes CASSVGENTEAFF. V and J are TRBV6-4 and TRBJ1-1; possibly TRBD1 for D (5 bases). Germline-derived CDR1 and CDR2 are MRHNA and SNTAGT. V was shortened by 6 bases and J by 1 base, with 9 bases between the two germline ends. The CDR3 has 13 residues.